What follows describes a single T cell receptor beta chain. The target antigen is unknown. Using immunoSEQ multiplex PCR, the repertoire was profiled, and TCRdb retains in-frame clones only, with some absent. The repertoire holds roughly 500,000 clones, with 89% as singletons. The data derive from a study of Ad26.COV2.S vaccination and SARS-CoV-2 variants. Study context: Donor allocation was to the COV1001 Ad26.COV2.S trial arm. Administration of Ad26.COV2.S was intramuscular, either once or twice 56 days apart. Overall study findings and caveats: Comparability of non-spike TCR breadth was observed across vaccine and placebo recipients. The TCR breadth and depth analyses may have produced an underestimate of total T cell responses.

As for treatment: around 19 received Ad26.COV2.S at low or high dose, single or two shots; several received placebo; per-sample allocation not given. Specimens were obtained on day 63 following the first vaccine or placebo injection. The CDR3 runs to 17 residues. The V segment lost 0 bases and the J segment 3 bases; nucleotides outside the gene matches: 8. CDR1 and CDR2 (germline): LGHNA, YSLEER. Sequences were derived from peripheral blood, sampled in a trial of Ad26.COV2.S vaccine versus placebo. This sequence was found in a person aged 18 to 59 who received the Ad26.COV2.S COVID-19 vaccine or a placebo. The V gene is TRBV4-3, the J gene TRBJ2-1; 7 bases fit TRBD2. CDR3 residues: CASSQEGLAGLYNEQFF. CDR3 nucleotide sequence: TGCGCCAGCAGCCAAGAAGGGTTAGCGGGCCTCTACAATGAGCAGTTCTTC.